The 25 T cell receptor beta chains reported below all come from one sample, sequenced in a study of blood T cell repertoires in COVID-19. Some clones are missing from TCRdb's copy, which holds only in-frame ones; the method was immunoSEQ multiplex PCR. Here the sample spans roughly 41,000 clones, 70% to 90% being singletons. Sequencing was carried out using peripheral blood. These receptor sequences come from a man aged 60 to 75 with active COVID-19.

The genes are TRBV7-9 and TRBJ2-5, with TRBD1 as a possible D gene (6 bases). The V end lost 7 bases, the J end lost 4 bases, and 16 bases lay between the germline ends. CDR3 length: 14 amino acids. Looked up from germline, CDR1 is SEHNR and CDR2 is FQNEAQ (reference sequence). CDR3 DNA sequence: TGTGCCAGCAACGAGATGGGGGCTGGAGAGACCCAGTACTTC. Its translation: CASNEMGAGETQYF. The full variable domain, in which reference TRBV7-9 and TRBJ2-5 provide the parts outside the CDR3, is DTGVSQNPRHKITKRGQNVTFRCDPISEHNRLYWYRQTLGQGPEFLTYFQNEAQLEKSRLLSDRFSAERPKGSFSTLEIQRTEQGDSAMYLCASNEMGAGETQYFGPGTRLLVL.

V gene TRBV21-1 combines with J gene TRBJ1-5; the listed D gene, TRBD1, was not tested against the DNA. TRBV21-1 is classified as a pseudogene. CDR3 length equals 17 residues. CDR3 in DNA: TGTGCCAGCAGCAAACTATTCGGACAGGGCTACAATCAGCCCCAGCATTTT. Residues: CASSKLFGQGYNQPQHF.

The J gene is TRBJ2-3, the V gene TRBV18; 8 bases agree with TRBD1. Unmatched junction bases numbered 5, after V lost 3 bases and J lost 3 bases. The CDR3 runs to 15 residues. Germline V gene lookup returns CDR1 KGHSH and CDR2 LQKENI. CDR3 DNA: TGTGCCAGCTCACCTCGACAGGGGTATACAGATACGCAGTATTTT. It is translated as CASSPRQGYTDTQYF.

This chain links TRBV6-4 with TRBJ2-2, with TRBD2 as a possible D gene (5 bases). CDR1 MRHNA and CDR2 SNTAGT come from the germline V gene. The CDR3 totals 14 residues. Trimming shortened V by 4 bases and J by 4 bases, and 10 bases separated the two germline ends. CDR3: CASSASPGTGELFF. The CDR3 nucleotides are TGTGCCAGCAGTGCTAGCCCTGGCACCGGGGAGCTGTTTTTT.

The CDR3 nucleotides are TGTGCCAGCAGCTTGTCCGGGACTAGCGGGACCGAGCAGTACTTC. Amino acids: CASSLSGTSGTEQYF. The genes are TRBV5-6 and TRBJ2-7, with 13 bases matching TRBD2. Unmatched junction bases numbered 4, after V lost 1 base and J lost 6 bases. Germline V gene data show CDR1 as SGHDT and CDR2 as YYEEEE. The CDR3 covers 15 residues. Combining the CDR3 with reference TRBV5-6 and TRBJ2-7 gives the whole variable domain DAGVTQSPTHLIKTRGQQVTLRCSPKSGHDTVSWYQQALGQGPQFIFQYYEEEERQRGNFPDRFSGHQFPNYSSELNVNALLLGDSALYLCASSLSGTSGTEQYFGPGTRLTVT.

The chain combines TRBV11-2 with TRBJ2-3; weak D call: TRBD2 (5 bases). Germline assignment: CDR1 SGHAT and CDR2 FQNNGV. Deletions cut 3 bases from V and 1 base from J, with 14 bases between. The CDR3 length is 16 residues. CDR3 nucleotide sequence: TGTGCCAGCAGCTTCCGAGGGCCTGGGGGCACAGATACGCAGTATTTT. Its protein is CASSFRGPGGTDTQYF.

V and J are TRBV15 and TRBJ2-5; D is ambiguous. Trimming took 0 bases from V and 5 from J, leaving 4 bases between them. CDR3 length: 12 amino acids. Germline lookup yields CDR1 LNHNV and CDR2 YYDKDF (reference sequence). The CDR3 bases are TGTGCCACCAGCAGAGATCGGGAGACCCAGTACTTC. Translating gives CATSRDRETQYF.

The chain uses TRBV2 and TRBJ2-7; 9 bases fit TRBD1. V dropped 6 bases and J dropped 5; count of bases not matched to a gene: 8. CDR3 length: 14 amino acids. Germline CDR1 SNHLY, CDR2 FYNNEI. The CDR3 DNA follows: TGTGCCAGCAGACAAGGGACAGGGACCCACGAGCAGTACTTC. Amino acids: CASRQGTGTHEQYF.

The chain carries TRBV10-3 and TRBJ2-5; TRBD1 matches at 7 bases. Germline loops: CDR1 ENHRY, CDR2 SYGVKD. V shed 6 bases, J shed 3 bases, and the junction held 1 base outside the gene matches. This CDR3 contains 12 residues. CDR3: CAIRGQEETQYF. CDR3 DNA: TGTGCCATCAGAGGACAGGAAGAGACCCAGTACTTC.

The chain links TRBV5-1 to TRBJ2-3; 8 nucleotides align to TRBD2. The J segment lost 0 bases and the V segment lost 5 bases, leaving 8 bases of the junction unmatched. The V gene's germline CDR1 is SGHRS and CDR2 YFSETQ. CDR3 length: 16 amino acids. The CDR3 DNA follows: TGCGCCAGCAGATTAATTAGCGGGGATAGCACAGATACGCAGTATTTT. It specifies CASRLISGDSTDTQYF.

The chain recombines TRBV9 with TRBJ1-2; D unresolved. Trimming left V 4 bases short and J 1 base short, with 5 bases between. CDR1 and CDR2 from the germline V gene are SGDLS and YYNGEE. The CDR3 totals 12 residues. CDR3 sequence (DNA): TGTGCCAGCAGCCGAGATAACTATGGCTACACCTTC. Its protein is CASSRDNYGYTF.

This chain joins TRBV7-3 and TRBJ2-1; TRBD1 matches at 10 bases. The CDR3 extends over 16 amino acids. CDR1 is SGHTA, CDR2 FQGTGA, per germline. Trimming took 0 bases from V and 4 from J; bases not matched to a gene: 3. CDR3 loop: CASSLTGDRGYNEQFF. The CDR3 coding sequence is TGTGCCAGCAGCTTAACGGGGGACAGGGGTTACAATGAGCAGTTCTTC.

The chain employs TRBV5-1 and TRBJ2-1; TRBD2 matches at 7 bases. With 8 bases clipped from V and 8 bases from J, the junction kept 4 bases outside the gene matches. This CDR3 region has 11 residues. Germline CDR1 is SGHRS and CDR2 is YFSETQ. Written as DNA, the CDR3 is TGCGCCAGTGCTCTAGCGGATGAGCAGTTCTTC. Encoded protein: CASALADEQFF. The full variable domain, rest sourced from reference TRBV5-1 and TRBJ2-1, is KAGVTQTPRYLIKTRGQQVTLSCSPISGHRSVSWYQQTPGQGLQFLFEYFSETQRNKGNFPGRFSGRQFSNSRSEMNVSTLELGDSALYLCASALADEQFFGPGTRLTVL.

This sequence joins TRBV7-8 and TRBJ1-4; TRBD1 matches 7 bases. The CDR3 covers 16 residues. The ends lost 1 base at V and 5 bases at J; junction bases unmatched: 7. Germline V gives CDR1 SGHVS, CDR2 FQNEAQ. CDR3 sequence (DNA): TGTGCCAGCAGCTTAGTCTACAGGGGTCGCAATGAAAAACTGTTTTTT. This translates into CASSLVYRGRNEKLFF.

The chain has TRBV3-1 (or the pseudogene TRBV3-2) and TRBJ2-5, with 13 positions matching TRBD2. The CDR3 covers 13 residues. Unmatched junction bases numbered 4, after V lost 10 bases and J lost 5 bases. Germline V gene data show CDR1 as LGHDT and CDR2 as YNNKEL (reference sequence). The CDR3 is CATGLAGVETQYF. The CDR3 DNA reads TGTGCCACTGGACTAGCGGGAGTCGAGACCCAGTACTTC.

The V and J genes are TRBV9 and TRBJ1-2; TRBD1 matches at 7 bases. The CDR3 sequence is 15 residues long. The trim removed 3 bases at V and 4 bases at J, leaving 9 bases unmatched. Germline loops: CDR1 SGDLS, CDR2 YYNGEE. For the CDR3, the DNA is TGTGCCAGCAGCGCCCACGCACAGGGGAGCTATGGCTACACCTTC. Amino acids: CASSAHAQGSYGYTF.

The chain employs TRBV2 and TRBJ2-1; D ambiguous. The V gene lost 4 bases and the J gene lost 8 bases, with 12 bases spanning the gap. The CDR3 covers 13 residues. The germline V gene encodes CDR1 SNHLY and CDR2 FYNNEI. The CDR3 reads CASSVEEGDEQFF. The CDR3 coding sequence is TGTGCCAGCAGTGTCGAGGAAGGCGATGAGCAGTTCTTC.

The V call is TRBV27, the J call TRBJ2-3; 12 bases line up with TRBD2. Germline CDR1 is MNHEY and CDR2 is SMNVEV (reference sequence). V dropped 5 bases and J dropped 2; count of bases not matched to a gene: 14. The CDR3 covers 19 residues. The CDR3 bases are TGTGCCAGCAGTGCCTCGGATCGCCGACTAGCGGGAGACACAGATACGCAGTATTTT. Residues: CASSASDRRLAGDTDTQYF.

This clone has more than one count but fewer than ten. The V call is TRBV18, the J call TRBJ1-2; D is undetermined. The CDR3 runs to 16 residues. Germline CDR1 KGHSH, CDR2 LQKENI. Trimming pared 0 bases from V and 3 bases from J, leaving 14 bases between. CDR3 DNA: TGTGCCAGCTCACCACCGAGTTACGGAGGCGACTATGGCTACACCTTC. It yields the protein CASSPPSYGGDYGYTF.

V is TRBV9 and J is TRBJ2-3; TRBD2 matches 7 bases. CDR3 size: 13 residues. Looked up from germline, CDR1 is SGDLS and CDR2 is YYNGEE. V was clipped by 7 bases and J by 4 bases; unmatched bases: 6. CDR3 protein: CASGAGVADTQYF. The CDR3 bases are TGTGCCAGCGGGGCGGGAGTGGCAGATACGCAGTATTTT.

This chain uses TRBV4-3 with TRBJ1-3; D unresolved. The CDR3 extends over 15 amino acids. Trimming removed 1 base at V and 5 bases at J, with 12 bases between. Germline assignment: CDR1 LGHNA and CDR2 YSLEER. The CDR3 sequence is CASSQVGGLRNTIYF. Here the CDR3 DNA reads TGCGCCAGCAGCCAAGTTGGAGGTTTGCGAAACACCATATATTTT.

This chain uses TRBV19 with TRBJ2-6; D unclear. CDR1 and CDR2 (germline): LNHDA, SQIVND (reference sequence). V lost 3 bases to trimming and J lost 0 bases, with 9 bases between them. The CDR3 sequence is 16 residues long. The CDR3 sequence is CASSIPSPSGANVLTF. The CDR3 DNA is TGTGCCAGTAGTATCCCAAGCCCCTCTGGGGCCAACGTCCTGACTTTC.

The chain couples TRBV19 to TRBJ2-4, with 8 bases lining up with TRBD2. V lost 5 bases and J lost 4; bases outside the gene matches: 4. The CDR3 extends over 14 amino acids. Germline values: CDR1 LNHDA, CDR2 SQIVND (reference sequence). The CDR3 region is CASSPTSGKNIQYF. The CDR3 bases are TGTGCCAGTAGTCCAACTAGCGGTAAAAACATTCAGTACTTC.

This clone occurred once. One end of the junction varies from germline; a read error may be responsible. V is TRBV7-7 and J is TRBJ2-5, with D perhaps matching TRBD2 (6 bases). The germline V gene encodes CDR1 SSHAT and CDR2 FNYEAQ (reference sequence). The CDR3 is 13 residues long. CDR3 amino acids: CASSPGGQETQYF. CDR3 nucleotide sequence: TGTGCTAGCAGCCCAGGAGGGCAAGAGACCCAGTACTTC. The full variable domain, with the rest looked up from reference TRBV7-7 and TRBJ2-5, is GAGVSQSPRYKVTKRGQDVTLRCDPISSHATLYWYQQALGQGPEFLTYFNYEAQPDKSGLPSDRFSAERPEGSISTLTIQRTEQRDSAMYRCASSPGGQETQYFGPGTRLLVL.

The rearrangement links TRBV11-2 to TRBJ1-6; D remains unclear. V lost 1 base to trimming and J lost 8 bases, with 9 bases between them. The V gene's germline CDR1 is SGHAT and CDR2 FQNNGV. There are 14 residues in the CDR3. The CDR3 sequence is CASSLGARDSPLHF. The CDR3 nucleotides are TGTGCCAGCAGCTTAGGGGCGCGTGATTCACCCCTCCACTTT.